The rows below give T cell receptor beta chains drawn from one sample of a study of T cells in Graves' hyperthyroidism and ophthalmopathy. TCRdb ran MiXCR on the multiplex PCR reads and lists one entry per CDR3 protein. Here the sample spans 600,000 to 750,000 distinct CDR3 sequences, 15% to 20% being singletons. Material for sequencing was blood. These receptors were collected from a man in his forties or fifties with Graves' hyperthyroidism. Both conserved end residues are part of each CDR3. The D gene is left open where the match is weak. Only part of the rows carry a size: once, few, many, or a class if the clone is expanded.

J: TRBJ2-7
D: NA
V: TRBV19
size: few
DNA: TGTGCCAGTAGTATAAGCGGATACTACGAGCAGTACTTC
CDR3: CASSISGYYEQYF

J: TRBJ2-1
D: TRBD2
V: TRBV28
size: many
DNA: TGTGCCAGCAGTTTAGGGACTAGCGGAATATACAATGAGCAGTTCTTC
CDR3: CASSLGTSGIYNEQFF

J: TRBJ2-7
D: TRBD1
V: TRBV11-2
size: NA
DNA: TGTGCCAGCAGCCTAGAGTACAGGGGGTCCGACGAGCAGTACTTC
CDR3: CASSLEYRGSDEQYF

J: TRBJ2-5
D: TRBD1
V: TRBV11-2
size: many
DNA: TGTGCCAGCAGCCTCGCAGGGGGCCGTTTCCAAGAGACCCAGTACTTC
CDR3: CASSLAGGRFQETQYF

J: TRBJ1-1
D: NA
V: TRBV5-8
size: NA
DNA: TGTGCCAGCAGCTTGGTGGCAGGGGCGTTGAACACTGAAGCTTTCTTT
CDR3: CASSLVAGALNTEAFF

J: TRBJ2-1
D: NA
V: TRBV29-1
size: NA
DNA: TGCAGCGTTGAAGGTACCCGATCGGGTGAGCAGTTCTTC
CDR3: CSVEGTRSGEQFF

J: TRBJ2-1
D: NA
V: TRBV20-1
size: few
DNA: TGCAGTGCTAGAGAAGGGGGGAATGAGCAGTTCTTC
CDR3: CSAREGGNEQFF

J: TRBJ2-1
D: NA
V: TRBV7-3
size: few
DNA: TGTGCCAGCAGCTTAACGGGGGGAGCGGGACAATACAATGAGCAGTTCTTC
CDR3: CASSLTGGAGQYNEQFF

J: TRBJ2-1
D: NA
V: TRBV6-5
size: few
DNA: TGTGCCAGCAGTTACGGGCTCGAGAACAATGAGCAGTTCTTC
CDR3: CASSYGLENNEQFF

J: TRBJ1-5
D: NA
V: TRBV6-5
size: NA
DNA: TGTGCCAGCAGTTACCTCGGGACGGGGGCGGCCAATCAGCCCCAGCATTTT
CDR3: CASSYLGTGAANQPQHF

J: TRBJ1-1
D: NA
V: TRBV11-2
size: many
DNA: TGTGCCAGCAGCCCCCAAATGTTAATGAACACTGAAGCTTTCTTT
CDR3: CASSPQMLMNTEAFF

J: TRBJ1-1
D: NA
V: TRBV6-1
size: many
DNA: TGTGCCAGCAGTCACGACGGGAACACTGAAGCTTTCTTT
CDR3: CASSHDGNTEAFF

J: TRBJ2-1
D: TRBD2
V: TRBV24-1
size: few
DNA: TGTGCCACCAGTGACGGGACTAGCGGGAGTTGGAATGAGCAGTTCTTC
CDR3: CATSDGTSGSWNEQFF